The clone carrying this T cell receptor beta chain showed up just once. Its antigen is unidentified. CDR3 length: 13 residues. Per germline, CDR1 KGHSH and CDR2 LQKENI. Trimming removed 4 bases from V and 6 bases from J, with 12 bases in between. The record originates from a study of lymphopenia after photon versus proton radiotherapy. Study observations and caveats: Relative stability marked proton patients; photon patients lost diversity and naive cells. After lymphocyte nadir, photon-treated repertoires showed oligoclonal expansion, especially CD8+ Temra.

Method: immunoSEQ multiplex PCR; TCRdb's copy keeps in-frame clones and lacks some. The sample contains 55,000 to 70,000 clones, about nine tenths of which appear only once. V is TRBV18 and J is TRBJ1-1; the D gene is possibly TRBD1 (6 bases). The sequences come from peripheral blood, collected from a patient treated with photon-based radiotherapy. The TCR comes from a woman in her 40s with cholangiocarcinoma. This CDR3 reads CASSLSGEAEAFF. The DNA for the CDR3 is TGTGCCAGCTCACTTTCAGGGGAGGCTGAAGCTTTCTTT.